A single sample gave rise to the 20 T cell receptor beta chains below, sequenced in a study of CD8+ T cells in alopecia areata. Sequencing templates came from extracted RNA that was reverse transcribed into cDNA. Clones were sequenced by immunoSEQ multiplex PCR, and TCRdb holds only the in-frame ones, with some missing. Of about 250,000 clones listed, about 62% are singletons. Treatment here: oral pan-JAK inhibitor, 5-10 mg twice daily. Here the sequenced sample was CD4+ T cells sorted from blood, taken at roughly week 53, from a patient treated with tofacitinib. These receptors were obtained from a human donor with alopecia areata.

The genes are TRBV6-5 and TRBJ2-2; no definite D call. The germline V and J ends were trimmed by 7 bases and 6 bases, with 9 bases remaining between them. The CDR3 spans 12 residues. Per germline, CDR1 MNHEY and CDR2 SVGAGI. CDR3 amino acids: CASNNYAGELFF. CDR3 nucleotide sequence: TGTGCCAGCAACAATTACGCCGGGGAGCTGTTTTTT.

The CDR3 is CATSRDLSGQETQYF. In nucleotides, the CDR3 is TGTGCCACCAGCAGAGATCTCTCCGGTCAAGAGACCCAGTACTTC. The J gene is TRBJ2-5, the V gene TRBV15, with D unresolved. The CDR3 runs 15 residues. V was clipped by 0 bases and J by 2 bases, with 10 bases between them. Germline V gene lookup returns CDR1 LNHNV and CDR2 YYDKDF (reference sequence).

The rearrangement joins TRBV7-2 to TRBJ1-1; 8 nucleotides line up with TRBD1. CDR1 is SGHTA and CDR2 is FQGNSA in the germline V gene. The V gene end was trimmed by 2 bases and the J gene end by 6 bases; junction bases not matched to a gene: 8. The CDR3 spans 15 residues. CDR3 loop: CASSLKPGGKSEAFF. The CDR3 nucleotides read TGTGCCAGCAGCTTAAAGCCAGGGGGCAAATCTGAAGCTTTCTTT.

The chain recombines TRBV5-1 with TRBJ2-3; no reliable D call. The V end lost 0 bases, the J end lost 0 bases, and 5 bases lay between the germline ends. In germline, CDR1 is SGHRS, CDR2 YFSETQ. The CDR3 is 14 residues long. The CDR3 loop reads CASSLEPSTDTQYF. The CDR3 DNA follows: TGCGCCAGCAGCTTGGAGCCGAGCACAGATACGCAGTATTTT.

The CDR3 DNA sequence: TGTGCCAGCAGCTTAATGGCCAGCCAAGAGACCCAGTACTTC. Its translation is CASSLMASQETQYF. The chain has TRBV7-3 and TRBJ2-5, with unresolved D. The length of the CDR3 is 14 residues. V was clipped by 1 base and J by 1 base, with 7 bases between them. The germline CDR1 and CDR2 sequences are SGHTA and FQGTGA. The full variable domain, with the rest looked up from reference TRBV7-3 and TRBJ2-5, is GAGVSQTPSNKVTEKGKYVELRCDPISGHTALYWYRQSLGQGPEFLIYFQGTGAADDSGLPNDRFFAVRPEGSVSTLKIQRTERGDSAVYLCASSLMASQETQYFGPGTRLLVL.

The J gene is TRBJ2-3, the V gene TRBV2; D gene unclear. The CDR3 runs 11 residues. The germline gives CDR1 SNHLY, CDR2 FYNNEI. V gave up 4 bases and J gave up 5 bases, with 4 bases separating them. This CDR3 reads CASSVLDTQYF. The CDR3 DNA reads TGTGCCAGCAGTGTACTAGATACGCAGTATTTT.

This chain joins TRBV5-6 and TRBJ1-2; unclear D gene. Germline values: CDR1 SGHDT, CDR2 YYEEEE. CDR3 length: 13 amino acids. V lost 0 bases and J lost 8, with 11 bases in between. The CDR3 sequence is CASSLVASGGYTF. CDR3 nucleotides: TGTGCCAGCAGCTTGGTGGCTTCGGGGGGCTACACCTTC.

The CDR3 reads CSVDQGSFQETQYF. In DNA form, the CDR3 reads TGCAGCGTTGACCAGGGAAGTTTCCAAGAGACCCAGTACTTC. This chain uses TRBV29-1 with TRBJ2-5, with a tentative D call TRBD1 (5 bases). Trimming pared 3 bases from V and 1 base from J, leaving 12 bases between. The CDR3 spans 14 residues. Germline CDR1 SQVTM, CDR2 ANQGSEA.

This clone showed up just once. The J gene is TRBJ2-2, the V gene TRBV5-1, with 8 bases that match TRBD1. J was trimmed by 5 bases and V by 0 bases; bases with no gene match: 12. The germline V gene encodes CDR1 SGHRS and CDR2 YFSETQ. The CDR3 totals 18 residues. The CDR3 protein is CASSLGTGHLAVTGELFF. CDR3 nucleotide sequence: TGCGCCAGCAGCTTGGGGACAGGGCATCTCGCTGTGACCGGGGAGCTGTTTTTT.

The J gene is TRBJ1-3, the V gene TRBV4-3; D remains ambiguous. CDR1 and CDR2 (germline): LGHNA, YSLEER. With 3 bases removed from V and 0 bases from J, the gap between germline ends came to 9 bases. This CDR3 is built from 15 residues. CDR3 coding DNA: TGCGCCAGCAGCCAGGTCATGAGCTCTGGAAACACCATATATTTT. Protein sequence: CASSQVMSSGNTIYF.

The V gene is TRBV4-3, the J gene TRBJ1-2, with D perhaps TRBD1 (5 bases). V was cut by 1 base and J by 4 bases, with 13 bases left in between. From germline, CDR1 is LGHNA and CDR2 YSLEER. The CDR3 has 15 residues. The CDR3 region is CASSQATGGLYGYTF. The DNA for the CDR3 is TGCGCCAGCAGCCAAGCAACAGGCGGGCTCTATGGCTACACCTTC.

This chain uses TRBV7-9 with TRBJ1-2; 11 bases fit TRBD1. Germline V gene lookup returns CDR1 SEHNR and CDR2 FQNEAQ (reference sequence). J lost 7 bases, V lost 6 bases, and 10 bases had no gene match. The CDR3 length is 15 residues. CDR3 loop: CASSDPDRGLGGYTF. The DNA for the CDR3 is TGTGCCAGCAGTGATCCGGACAGGGGGCTTGGTGGCTACACCTTC.

This chain uses TRBV25-1 with TRBJ1-6, with D maybe TRBD1 (6 bases). CDR3 length: 14 amino acids. V lost 2 bases to trimming and J lost 10 bases, with 12 bases between them. Looked up from germline, CDR1 is MGHDK and CDR2 is SYGVNS. The CDR3 bases are TGTGCCAGCAGTGAAGTGGACAGAAGCTCACCCCTCCACTTT. Encoded protein: CASSEVDRSSPLHF.

This chain links TRBV6-5 with TRBJ2-3; no firm D call. The CDR3 covers 12 residues. Deletions cut 4 bases from V and 7 bases from J, with 9 bases between. Germline V gene lookup returns CDR1 MNHEY and CDR2 SVGAGI. The CDR3 nucleotides read TGTGCCAGCAGTTCAGTTCGGAATACGCAGTATTTT. Protein sequence: CASSSVRNTQYF.

J is TRBJ2-3 and V is TRBV6-5, with D perhaps TRBD2 (5 bases). V lost 2 bases, J lost 4 bases, and 10 bases lay in between. Germline V lookup: CDR1 MNHEY, CDR2 SVGAGI. The CDR3 totals 14 residues. The CDR3 is CASSYGGSADTQYF. The CDR3 nucleotides read TGTGCCAGCAGTTACGGCGGGTCGGCAGATACGCAGTATTTT.

The chain combines TRBV5-1 with TRBJ2-6; D is unresolved. CDR1 is SGHRS, CDR2 YFSETQ, per germline. The V gene lost 0 bases and the J gene lost 0 bases, with 7 bases spanning the gap. This CDR3 contains 16 residues. The CDR3 spells CASSLGRNSGANVLTF. The CDR3 DNA reads TGCGCCAGCAGCTTGGGACGGAACTCTGGGGCCAACGTCCTGACTTTC.

CDR3 residues: CASSLRGGSTGELFF. The DNA of the CDR3 is TGTGCCAGCAGTTTAAGAGGGGGCAGCACCGGGGAGCTGTTTTTT. This sequence joins TRBV27 and TRBJ2-2; 7 bases are shared with TRBD1. There are 15 residues in the CDR3. Per the germline V gene, CDR1 is MNHEY and CDR2 is SMNVEV (reference sequence). After removal of 2 bases from V and 4 bases from J, the junction contained 4 bases not matched to a gene.

The gene calls are TRBV9 and TRBJ2-1; D gene uncertain. The ends were cut back, 0 bases at V and 5 bases at J, with 12 bases in the middle. CDR1 SGDLS and CDR2 YYNGEE come from the germline V gene. CDR3 size: 15 residues. In DNA, the CDR3 is TGTGCCAGCAGCGTAGAGATCCGGACGGACAATGAGCAGTTCTTC. This encodes CASSVEIRTDNEQFF.

This clone occurred a few times. The chain has TRBV27 and TRBJ1-2; TRBD1 is a possible D gene (6 bases). Germline V lookup: CDR1 MNHEY, CDR2 SMNVEV (reference sequence). CDR3 size: 14 residues. V was trimmed by 5 bases and J by 4 bases, leaving 14 bases between them. The CDR3 DNA reads TGTGCCAGCAGTCCCCGGGGGCCCTCCTATGGCTACACCTTC. Protein product: CASSPRGPSYGYTF.

The chain combines TRBV5-1 with TRBJ2-2; 9 nucleotides line up with TRBD1. CDR3 size: 15 residues. Germline CDR1 and CDR2: SGHRS and YFSETQ. V was clipped by 1 base and J by 4 bases; unmatched bases: 2. CDR3: CASSLRQGVTGELFF. The CDR3 region has the DNA TGCGCCAGCAGCTTGCGACAGGGGGTCACCGGGGAGCTGTTTTTT.